This TCR beta chain was sequenced during a study of blood T cell repertoires in COVID-19. Study details: Samples of COVID-19 (acute and convalescent) were obtained from the United States, Italy and Spain. The cDNA or gDNA used as material had been derived from T cells, B-cell-depleted T cells, or PBMCs.

In the source study's methods: Counts of nucleated cells, estimated from reference gene primer amplification, were obtained. Sequencing used immunoSEQ multiplex PCR; TCRdb keeps in-frame clones, though not all of them. V, J and clone size are those of that table, while D and trimming were read from the DNA. The top ten hold roughly 7.3% of the sample, which has about 120,000 clones, roughly three quarters seen once. The CDR3 extends over 12 amino acids. The germline gives CDR1 GTSNPN, CDR2 SVGIG (reference sequence). Trimming left V 4 bases short and J 6 bases short, with 12 bases between. The source of this sequence is a human donor in a cohort sampled during active COVID-19. Sequenced: peripheral blood. This chain connects TRBV30 to TRBJ1-1, with D unresolved. The CDR3 here is CAWTPRSPEAFF. In DNA form, the CDR3 reads TGTGCCTGGACACCGAGGTCGCCTGAAGCTTTCTTT.